Listed below are T cell receptor beta chains from one sample, sequenced in a study of shared clonotypes between healthy human individuals. Sequencing used immunoSEQ multiplex PCR; TCRdb keeps in-frame clones, though not all of them. This sample has 75,000 to 100,000 clones, with over 40% found just once. The sequenced material came from PBMCs. These receptors were taken from a middle-aged woman in good health. Some clones in this sample may be carry-over from other donors' samples. Each CDR3 is given with its conserved first and last residue. Fields, in order: V gene, clone size, D gene, J gene, CDR3 DNA, CDR3 protein. The D gene is left open where the match is weak. Part of the rows lack a size; the others show once, few, many or a class for expanded clones.

V gene: TRBV6-4; clone size: medium-sized; D gene: NA; J gene: TRBJ2-2; CDR3 DNA: TGTGCCAGCAGTGCGGACGACACCGGGGAGCTGTTTTTT; CDR3 protein: CASSADDTGELFF
V gene: TRBV18; clone size: NA; D gene: TRBD2; J gene: TRBJ2-7; CDR3 DNA: TGTGCCAGCTCACCGACTAGCGGGGGTTCCTACGAGCAGTACTTC; CDR3 protein: CASSPTSGGSYEQYF
V gene: TRBV28; clone size: few; D gene: TRBD1; J gene: TRBJ2-3; CDR3 DNA: TGTGCCAGTTCGGGACAGGGAACAGATACGCAGTATTTT; CDR3 protein: CASSGQGTDTQYF
V gene: TRBV29-1; clone size: NA; D gene: TRBD1; J gene: TRBJ1-1; CDR3 DNA: TGCAGCGCGTCCGGGACAGGGGGAGTTGAAGCTTTCTTT; CDR3 protein: CSASGTGGVEAFF
V gene: TRBV28; clone size: few; D gene: NA; J gene: TRBJ1-5; CDR3 DNA: TGTGCCAGCAGTGACGTATACGGGGTCGGTCAGCCCCAGCATTTT; CDR3 protein: CASSDVYGVGQPQHF
V gene: TRBV27; clone size: many; D gene: TRBD2; J gene: TRBJ2-4; CDR3 DNA: TGTGCCAGCAGTTTGGAAGCGGGAAGGTTTGACATTCAGTACTTC; CDR3 protein: CASSLEAGRFDIQYF
V gene: TRBV29-1; clone size: few; D gene: NA; J gene: TRBJ1-3; CDR3 DNA: TGCAGCGTTGAAGATAGGGGCGCAGGGGACACCATATATTTT; CDR3 protein: CSVEDRGAGDTIYF
V gene: TRBV30; clone size: many; D gene: NA; J gene: TRBJ1-2; CDR3 DNA: TGTGCCTGTCAAATAGGGACCTATGGCTACACCTTC; CDR3 protein: CACQIGTYGYTF
V gene: TRBV28; clone size: NA; D gene: NA; J gene: TRBJ1-3; CDR3 DNA: TGTGCCAGCAGTTTGGGACCAGGAGGAAACACCATATATTTT; CDR3 protein: CASSLGPGGNTIYF
V gene: TRBV5-4; clone size: NA; D gene: NA; J gene: TRBJ1-1; CDR3 DNA: TGTGCCAGCAGCTTGTCGACAAGCCGGTGGAACACTGAAGCTTTCTTT; CDR3 protein: CASSLSTSRWNTEAFF
V gene: TRBV6-4; clone size: NA; D gene: NA; J gene: TRBJ2-1; CDR3 DNA: TGTGCCAGCAGTTACGGCCTTAGCTCCTACAATGAGCAGTTCTTC; CDR3 protein: CASSYGLSSYNEQFF
V gene: TRBV27; clone size: many; D gene: NA; J gene: TRBJ2-2; CDR3 DNA: TGTGCCAGCAGTCCCAGGGTGGCCGGGGAGCTGTTTTTT; CDR3 protein: CASSPRVAGELFF
V gene: TRBV7-9; clone size: many; D gene: NA; J gene: TRBJ2-1; CDR3 DNA: TGTGCCAGCAGATACTTGGGCAATGAGCAGTTCTTC; CDR3 protein: CASRYLGNEQFF